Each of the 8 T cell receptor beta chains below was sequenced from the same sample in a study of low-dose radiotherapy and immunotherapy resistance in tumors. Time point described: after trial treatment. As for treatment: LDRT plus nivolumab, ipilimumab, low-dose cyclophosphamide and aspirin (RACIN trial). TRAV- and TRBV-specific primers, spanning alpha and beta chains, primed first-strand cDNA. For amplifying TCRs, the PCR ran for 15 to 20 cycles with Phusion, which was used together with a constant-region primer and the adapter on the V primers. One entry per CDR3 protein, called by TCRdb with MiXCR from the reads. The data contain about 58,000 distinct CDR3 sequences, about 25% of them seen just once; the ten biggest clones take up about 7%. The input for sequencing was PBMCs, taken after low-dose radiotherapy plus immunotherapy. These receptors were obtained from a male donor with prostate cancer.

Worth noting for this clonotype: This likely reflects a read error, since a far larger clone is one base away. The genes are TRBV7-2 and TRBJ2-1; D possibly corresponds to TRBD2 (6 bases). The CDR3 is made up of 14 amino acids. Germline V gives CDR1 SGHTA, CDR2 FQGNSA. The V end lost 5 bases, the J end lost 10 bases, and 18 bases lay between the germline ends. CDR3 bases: TGTGCCAGCAGCGGACACGGGGGTTCGGGGGAGCAGTTCTTC. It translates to CASSGHGGSGEQFF. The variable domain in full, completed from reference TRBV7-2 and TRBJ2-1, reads GAGVSQSPSNKVTEKGKDVELRCDPISGHTALYWYRQSLGQGLEFLIYFQGNSAPDKSGLPSDRFSAERTGGSVSTLTIQRTQQEDSAVYLCASSGHGGSGEQFFGPGTRLTVL.

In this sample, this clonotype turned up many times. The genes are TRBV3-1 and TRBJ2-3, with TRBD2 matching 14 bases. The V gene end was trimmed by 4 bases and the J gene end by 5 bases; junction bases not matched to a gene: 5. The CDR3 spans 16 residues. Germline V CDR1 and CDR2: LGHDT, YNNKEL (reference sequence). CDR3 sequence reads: CASSLGLAGGGDTQYF. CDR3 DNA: TGTGCCAGCAGCCTAGGACTAGCGGGGGGTGGAGATACGCAGTATTTT.

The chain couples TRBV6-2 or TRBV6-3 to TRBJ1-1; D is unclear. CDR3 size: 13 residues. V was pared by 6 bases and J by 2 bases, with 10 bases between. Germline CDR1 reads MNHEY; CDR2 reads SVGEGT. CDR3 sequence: CASSITANTEAFF. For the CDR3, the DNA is TGTGCCAGCAGCATTACGGCTAACACTGAAGCTTTCTTT.

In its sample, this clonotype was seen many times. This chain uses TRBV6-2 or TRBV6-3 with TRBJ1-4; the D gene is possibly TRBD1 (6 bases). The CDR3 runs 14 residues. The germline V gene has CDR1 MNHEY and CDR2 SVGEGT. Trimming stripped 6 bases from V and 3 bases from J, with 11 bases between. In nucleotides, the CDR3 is TGTGCCAGCAGAGGACAGTCGTCTAATGAAAAACTGTTTTTT. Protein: CASRGQSSNEKLFF.

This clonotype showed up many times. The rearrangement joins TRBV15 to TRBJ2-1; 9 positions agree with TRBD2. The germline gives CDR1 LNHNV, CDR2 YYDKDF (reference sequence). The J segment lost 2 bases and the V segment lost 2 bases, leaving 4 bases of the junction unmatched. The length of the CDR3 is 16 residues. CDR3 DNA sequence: TGTGCCACCAGCAGATCGCGGGGGGGCCCCTACAATGAGCAGTTCTTC. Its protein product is CATSRSRGGPYNEQFF.

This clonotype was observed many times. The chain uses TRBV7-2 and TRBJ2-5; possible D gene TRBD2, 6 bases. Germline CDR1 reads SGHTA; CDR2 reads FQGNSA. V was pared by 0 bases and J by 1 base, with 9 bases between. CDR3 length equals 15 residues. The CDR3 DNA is TGTGCCAGCAGCTTAGCGGGGGGAATCCAAGAGACCCAGTACTTC. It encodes CASSLAGGIQETQYF.

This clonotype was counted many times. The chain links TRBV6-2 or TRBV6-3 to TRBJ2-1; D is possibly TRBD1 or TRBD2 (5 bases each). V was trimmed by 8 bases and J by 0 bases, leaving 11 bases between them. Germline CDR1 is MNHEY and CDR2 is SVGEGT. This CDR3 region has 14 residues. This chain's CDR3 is CASGTRSSYNEQFF. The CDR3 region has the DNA TGTGCCAGCGGGACGAGGAGCTCCTACAATGAGCAGTTCTTC.

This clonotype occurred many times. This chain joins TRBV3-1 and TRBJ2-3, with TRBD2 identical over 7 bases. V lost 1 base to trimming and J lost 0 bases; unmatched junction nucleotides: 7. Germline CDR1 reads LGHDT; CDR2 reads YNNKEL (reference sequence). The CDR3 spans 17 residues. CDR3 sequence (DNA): TGTGCCAGCAGCCAAGGCTTTAGCGGGCCTAGCACAGATACGCAGTATTTT. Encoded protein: CASSQGFSGPSTDTQYF.